There are a few counts of the clone carrying this T cell receptor (beta chain). Antigen: not known. Between the trimmed V and J ends, which lost 4 bases and 8 bases, there was a span of 12 bases. The CDR3 is 12 residues long. The germline V gene encodes CDR1 SGHDT and CDR2 YYEEEE. This record comes from a study of T-cell memory formation after mild COVID-19. Overall study findings and caveats: The authors did not confirm SARS-CoV-2 specificity of second-wave clones peaking day 37.

TCRdb fed the 5' RACE reads into MiXCR, producing one record per CDR3 protein. The table records around 130,000 distinct CDR3 sequences, about 14% of them present only once. The source of this sequence is an adult woman who had mild COVID-19 (a few samples of this study predate the infection). Cell type and time point are not known. The specimen was PBMCs or a T cell subset sorted from them (not recorded which). The chain has TRBV5-6 and TRBJ1-2, with a possible D match to TRBD1 (6 bases). In nucleotides, the CDR3 is TGTGCCAGCAGCGCGTGGACAGAGGGCTACACCTTC. Its protein is CASSAWTEGYTF. The whole variable domain, remainder taken from reference TRBV5-6 and TRBJ1-2, is DAGVTQSPTHLIKTRGQQVTLRCSPKSGHDTVSWYQQALGQGPQFIFQYYEEEERQRGNFPDRFSGHQFPNYSSELNVNALLLGDSALYLCASSAWTEGYTFGSGTRLTVV.